This T cell receptor beta chain came from a study of blood T cell repertoires in COVID-19. CDR1 is SQVTM, CDR2 ANQGSEA, per germline. J lost 4 bases, V lost 2 bases, and 0 bases had no gene match. The CDR3 runs to 12 residues. In the study's own analysis: The authors estimated nucleated cell counts from reference gene primer amplification. Measured with immunoSEQ multiplex PCR; TCRdb has only the in-frame clones, and not every one. That table supplies the V and J calls and clone size; D and trimming were determined from the DNA. The table records about 46,000 clones, 80% to 90% of them present only once.

The sample consisted of peripheral blood. The chain uses TRBV29-1 and TRBJ2-3; 7 bases line up with TRBD1. This sequence originates from a woman older than 75 with COVID-19, enrolled during active disease. DNA for the CDR3: TGCAGCGTTGAAAGGGGGCCAGATACGCAGTATTTT. It yields the protein CSVERGPDTQYF.